This TCR beta chain was observed in a study of CD8+CD57+ T cells in acquired aplastic anemia. As to this clonotype: A single base separates this from a much larger clone, so it may be a read error.

Trimming left V 6 bases short and J 3 bases short, with 9 bases between. The germline CDR1 and CDR2 sequences are ENHRY and SYGVKD. CDR3 length equals 14 residues. Genomic DNA served as template for TCR beta VDJ and CDR3 profiling. MiXCR, applied by TCRdb to the reads, yields one record per CDR3 protein. The sample records about 200,000 distinct CDR3 sequences, 34% being singletons. The clonotype comes from a human donor in good health, serving as a control. This chain joins TRBV10-3 and TRBJ1-6; D is ambiguous. The specimen sequenced was sorted CD4+, CD8+, or CD8+CD57+ T cells (not recorded which) from PBMCs. CDR3 amino acids: CAISGRNYNSPLHF. CDR3 DNA sequence: TGTGCCATCAGCGGACGGAACTATAATTCACCCCTCCACTTT.